A selection of T cell receptor beta chains follows, all from one sample in a study of blood T cells in healthy people across ages. TCRdb fed the 5' RACE reads into MiXCR, producing one record per CDR3 protein. This table holds approximately 580,000 distinct CDR3 sequences, less than 25% found once. This sample was shared with a second study, whose subject was T cells of mothers and their children.

The sample taken for sequencing was blood. Receptor source: a boy younger than 18 in good health. Each CDR3 is given with its conserved first and last residue. Fields, in order: V gene, J gene, clone size, D gene, CDR3 DNA, CDR3 protein. A D gene is named only where the DNA matches it firmly. The listing skips clone size in some rows; elsewhere it reads once, few, many or a size class.

v_call: TRBV7-9
j_call: TRBJ2-2
clone_size: -
d_call: -
cdr3_nt: TGTGCCAGCAGCTCGAAAATGCCGGGACCGACGGGGGAGCTGTTTTTT
cdr3_aa: CASSSKMPGPTGELFF

v_call: TRBV7-7
j_call: TRBJ1-2
clone_size: few
d_call: -
cdr3_nt: TGTGCTAGCAGCTTAGTAGGACAGAATAACTATGGCTACACCTTC
cdr3_aa: CASSLVGQNNYGYTF

v_call: TRBV19
j_call: TRBJ2-5
clone_size: -
d_call: TRBD1
cdr3_nt: TGTGCCAGTAGTATGGGGGACAGGGAGAAGACCCAGTACTTC
cdr3_aa: CASSMGDREKTQYF

v_call: TRBV29-1
j_call: TRBJ1-4
clone_size: -
d_call: -
cdr3_nt: TGCAGCGTTGACTGGAGCGAAAAGCTGTTTTTT
cdr3_aa: CSVDWSEKLFF

v_call: TRBV19
j_call: TRBJ2-1
clone_size: -
d_call: -
cdr3_nt: TGTGCCAGTATGGGCTACAATGAGCAGTTCTTC
cdr3_aa: CASMGYNEQFF

v_call: TRBV21-1
j_call: TRBJ1-1
clone_size: -
d_call: -
cdr3_nt: TGTGCCAGCAGCAATCGACCGGGGACAGGGCTTATTGAATACACTGAAGCTTTCTTT
cdr3_aa: CASSNRPGTGLIEYTEAFF

v_call: TRBV11-2
j_call: TRBJ2-4
clone_size: -
d_call: -
cdr3_nt: TGTGCCAGCAGCTTAGCGGGGGCCCCCAGGGTTGGGGGACGAAACATTCAGTACTTC
cdr3_aa: CASSLAGAPRVGGRNIQYF

v_call: TRBV29-1
j_call: TRBJ2-1
clone_size: -
d_call: -
cdr3_nt: TGCAGCGTTGAACCCCTAGCAGGGGGGGTCTACAATGAGCAGTTCTTC
cdr3_aa: CSVEPLAGGVYNEQFF

v_call: TRBV7-8
j_call: TRBJ2-2
clone_size: -
d_call: TRBD1
cdr3_nt: TGTGCTAGCAGCTTAGTCGTGGGACAGGGCTCCAACACCGGGGAGCTGTTTTTT
cdr3_aa: CASSLVVGQGSNTGELFF

v_call: TRBV3-1
j_call: TRBJ2-7
clone_size: -
d_call: -
cdr3_nt: TGTGCCAGCAGCCAAGAGATCGGTAGCTCCTACGAGCAGTACTTC
cdr3_aa: CASSQEIGSSYEQYF

v_call: TRBV6-5
j_call: TRBJ2-3
clone_size: -
d_call: -
cdr3_nt: TGTGCCAGCAGTTATTATAGCGTCCTCAGCACAGATACGCAGTATTTT
cdr3_aa: CASSYYSVLSTDTQYF

v_call: TRBV7-6
j_call: TRBJ2-1
clone_size: -
d_call: -
cdr3_nt: TGTGCCAGCAGGTCGCAGGGTTCTGAGCAGTTCTTC
cdr3_aa: CASRSQGSEQFF

v_call: TRBV5-1
j_call: TRBJ2-3
clone_size: few
d_call: TRBD2
cdr3_nt: TGCGCCAGCGAGACTAGCGGGACTACCCCAGATACGCAGTATTTT
cdr3_aa: CASETSGTTPDTQYF

v_call: TRBV2
j_call: TRBJ2-4
clone_size: few
d_call: -
cdr3_nt: TGTGCCAGCATGACGGTGCTAGCCAAAAACATTCAGTACTTC
cdr3_aa: CASMTVLAKNIQYF

v_call: TRBV7-6
j_call: TRBJ2-1
clone_size: few
d_call: TRBD2
cdr3_nt: TGTGCCAGCAGTTTATGGTCTAGCGGGTTTGAGCAGTTCTTC
cdr3_aa: CASSLWSSGFEQFF

v_call: TRBV9
j_call: TRBJ2-5
clone_size: -
d_call: TRBD2
cdr3_nt: TGTGCCAGCAGCGCGAGAGGGACTAGCGGCCAAGAGACCCAGTACTTC
cdr3_aa: CASSARGTSGQETQYF

v_call: TRBV5-1
j_call: TRBJ1-2
clone_size: -
d_call: TRBD1
cdr3_nt: TGCGCCAGCAGCTTGGCGGGACAGGATAACTATGGCTACACCTTC
cdr3_aa: CASSLAGQDNYGYTF

v_call: TRBV5-1
j_call: TRBJ2-5
clone_size: -
d_call: TRBD2
cdr3_nt: TGCGCCAGCAGCCCTGGGGGGGTTCAAGAGACCCAGTACTTC
cdr3_aa: CASSPGGVQETQYF

v_call: TRBV20-1
j_call: TRBJ2-5
clone_size: -
d_call: -
cdr3_nt: TGCAGTCACTTTGGCAGGCAGGAGACCCAGTACTTC
cdr3_aa: CSHFGRQETQYF

v_call: TRBV2
j_call: TRBJ2-4
clone_size: few
d_call: -
cdr3_nt: TGTGCCAGCAGTGATCTTGGCAAACGGGCTCAGTACTTC
cdr3_aa: CASSDLGKRAQYF

v_call: TRBV2
j_call: TRBJ2-3
clone_size: few
d_call: TRBD2
cdr3_nt: TGTGCCAGCAGTGTGACTAGCGGGGGGGCCACAGATACGCAGTATTTT
cdr3_aa: CASSVTSGGATDTQYF

v_call: TRBV20-1
j_call: TRBJ2-1
clone_size: -
d_call: -
cdr3_nt: TGCAGTGCTAGGGGCTCTTCTGGGGCGAGCTCCTACAATGAGCAGTTCTTC
cdr3_aa: CSARGSSGASSYNEQFF

v_call: TRBV5-1
j_call: TRBJ1-1
clone_size: -
d_call: -
cdr3_nt: TGCGCCAGCAGCTCTATAGGAACTGAAGCTTTCTTT
cdr3_aa: CASSSIGTEAFF

v_call: TRBV29-1
j_call: TRBJ2-5
clone_size: many
d_call: -
cdr3_nt: TGCAGCGCTCCTGCGGGTGGAGAGACCCAGTACTTC
cdr3_aa: CSAPAGGETQYF

v_call: TRBV5-5
j_call: TRBJ2-1
clone_size: -
d_call: TRBD2
cdr3_nt: TGTGCCAGCAGCTTGGCCGCGACTAGCGGGGGCTACAATGAGCAGTTCTTC
cdr3_aa: CASSLAATSGGYNEQFF

v_call: TRBV2
j_call: TRBJ2-7
clone_size: few
d_call: TRBD1
cdr3_nt: TGTGCCAGCAGTGAAGCGCGGACAGGGGGCTTCGACGAGCAGTACTTC
cdr3_aa: CASSEARTGGFDEQYF

v_call: TRBV2
j_call: TRBJ2-3
clone_size: -
d_call: -
cdr3_nt: TGTGCCAGCCCCCCCAGTGGTAGCGGCACATCTGATACGCAGTATTTT
cdr3_aa: CASPPSGSGTSDTQYF

v_call: TRBV5-1
j_call: TRBJ1-2
clone_size: -
d_call: -
cdr3_nt: TGCGCCAGCAGCTTGACAGGGCCAGTCTATGGCTACACCTTC
cdr3_aa: CASSLTGPVYGYTF

v_call: TRBV12-3/TRBV12-4
j_call: TRBJ2-5
clone_size: -
d_call: -
cdr3_nt: TGTGCCAGCAGTTTAGGTGTGAAAGGAGAGACCCAGTACTTC
cdr3_aa: CASSLGVKGETQYF

v_call: TRBV5-1
j_call: TRBJ2-1
clone_size: -
d_call: -
cdr3_nt: TGCGCCAGCAGCTGGGACGTGTACAATGAGCAGTTCTTC
cdr3_aa: CASSWDVYNEQFF

v_call: TRBV6-2/TRBV6-3
j_call: TRBJ2-6
clone_size: few
d_call: -
cdr3_nt: TGTGCCAGCTCACTGGGGACTCTTACCTCTGGGGCCAACGTCCTGACTTTC
cdr3_aa: CASSLGTLTSGANVLTF

v_call: TRBV29-1
j_call: TRBJ2-7
clone_size: few
d_call: TRBD2
cdr3_nt: TGCAGCGTTGCCGGGGGGGACACCTCCTACGAGCAGTACTTC
cdr3_aa: CSVAGGDTSYEQYF

v_call: TRBV5-1
j_call: TRBJ2-5
clone_size: many
d_call: -
cdr3_nt: TGCGCCAGCAGCCCAAACCAAGAGACCCAGTACTTC
cdr3_aa: CASSPNQETQYF

v_call: TRBV29-1
j_call: TRBJ1-1
clone_size: -
d_call: -
cdr3_nt: TGCAGCGTCGGGGCGAACACTGAAGCTTTCTTT
cdr3_aa: CSVGANTEAFF

v_call: TRBV11-3
j_call: TRBJ2-6
clone_size: -
d_call: -
cdr3_nt: TGTGCCAGCAGACCACTTCTCGGTTTAGGGGCCAACGTCCTGACTTTC
cdr3_aa: CASRPLLGLGANVLTF

v_call: TRBV5-1
j_call: TRBJ2-5
clone_size: -
d_call: -
cdr3_nt: TGCGCCAGCAGCTTGGCCTTCGGCCTCCAAGAGACCCAGTACTTC
cdr3_aa: CASSLAFGLQETQYF

v_call: TRBV28
j_call: TRBJ2-7
clone_size: few
d_call: TRBD1
cdr3_nt: TGCGCCAGCAGCCTCTACGACAGGGACAAGAACGAGCAGTACTTC
cdr3_aa: CASSLYDRDKNEQYF

v_call: TRBV28
j_call: TRBJ2-7
clone_size: few
d_call: -
cdr3_nt: TGTGCCAGCAGTTTATCCCAGACAGCCACCTACGAGCAGTACTTC
cdr3_aa: CASSLSQTATYEQYF

v_call: TRBV12-3/TRBV12-4
j_call: TRBJ2-7
clone_size: -
d_call: TRBD2
cdr3_nt: TGTGCCAGCAGTCCAGCGGGGGGGACCTACGAGCAGTACTTC
cdr3_aa: CASSPAGGTYEQYF

v_call: TRBV5-1
j_call: TRBJ1-4
clone_size: -
d_call: -
cdr3_nt: TGCGCCAGCAGCTTGGGCCATTCGAATGAAAAACTGTTTTTT
cdr3_aa: CASSLGHSNEKLFF

v_call: TRBV20-1
j_call: TRBJ2-3
clone_size: -
d_call: -
cdr3_nt: TGCAGTGCCCCTTTGGGCACAGATACGCAGTATTTT
cdr3_aa: CSAPLGTDTQYF

v_call: TRBV24-1
j_call: TRBJ2-2
clone_size: -
d_call: -
cdr3_nt: TGTGCCACCGCCCTCGCCGGGGAGCTGTTTTTT
cdr3_aa: CATALAGELFF

v_call: TRBV9
j_call: TRBJ2-6
clone_size: few
d_call: -
cdr3_nt: TGTGCCAGCAGCGTAGAAGTCCCCCTGACTTTC
cdr3_aa: CASSVEVPLTF

v_call: TRBV21-1
j_call: TRBJ2-4
clone_size: few
d_call: -
cdr3_nt: TGTGCCAGCAGCAAAAAGAGGGGAGGTAGTGTCGGGGACAGGGCCCGCAGGGCCAAAAACATTCAGTACTTC
cdr3_aa: CASSKKRGGSVGDRARRAKNIQYF

v_call: TRBV7-8
j_call: TRBJ2-4
clone_size: -
d_call: -
cdr3_nt: TGTACCAGCAGCCCGCTGGCAAAAAACATTCAGTACTTC
cdr3_aa: CTSSPLAKNIQYF

v_call: TRBV24-1
j_call: TRBJ1-4
clone_size: few
d_call: -
cdr3_nt: TGCGCCACCAGTACCGGGGCGGGAGAAAAACTGTTTTTT
cdr3_aa: CATSTGAGEKLFF

v_call: TRBV11-2
j_call: TRBJ2-7
clone_size: -
d_call: TRBD2
cdr3_nt: TGTGCCAGCAGCTCCCCCCGGACTAGCGGGTACGAGCAGTACTTC
cdr3_aa: CASSSPRTSGYEQYF

v_call: TRBV4-2
j_call: TRBJ2-3
clone_size: -
d_call: TRBD2
cdr3_nt: TGTGCCAGCAGCTTTCAACCTCCCCCACTACTAGCGGGGTCATCTAGGGATACGCAGTATTTT
cdr3_aa: CASSFQPPPLLAGSSRDTQYF

v_call: TRBV6-5
j_call: TRBJ1-1
clone_size: few
d_call: -
cdr3_nt: TGTGCCAGCAGTTCGCGGGGGAGAACCATGAACACTGAAGCTTTCTTT
cdr3_aa: CASSSRGRTMNTEAFF

v_call: TRBV10-3
j_call: TRBJ2-5
clone_size: -
d_call: -
cdr3_nt: TGTGCATCGCACCGGGGGCTACAGGGACAAGAGACCCAGTACTTC
cdr3_aa: CASHRGLQGQETQYF

v_call: TRBV20-1
j_call: TRBJ2-1
clone_size: many
d_call: -
cdr3_nt: TGCAGTGCTAGAGGGGGGGCAAACTGGAATGAGCAGTTCTTC
cdr3_aa: CSARGGANWNEQFF

v_call: TRBV20-1
j_call: TRBJ2-3
clone_size: few
d_call: TRBD2
cdr3_nt: TGCAGTGCCATCAGGACTAGCGGAGTTCCAGATACGCAGTATTTT
cdr3_aa: CSAIRTSGVPDTQYF

v_call: TRBV29-1
j_call: TRBJ2-7
clone_size: -
d_call: -
cdr3_nt: TGCAGCGTCGGATTTGAATCGGGCGAGCAGTACTTC
cdr3_aa: CSVGFESGEQYF

v_call: TRBV25-1
j_call: TRBJ2-4
clone_size: few
d_call: -
cdr3_nt: TGTGCCAGCAGTGTGAGAATAGCCAAAAACATTCAGTACTTC
cdr3_aa: CASSVRIAKNIQYF

v_call: TRBV7-2
j_call: TRBJ2-5
clone_size: -
d_call: TRBD1
cdr3_nt: TGTGCCAGCAGCTTAACTCAGGGGGCGAGGGAGACCCAGTACTTC
cdr3_aa: CASSLTQGARETQYF